These 21 T cell receptor beta chains were sequenced from one sample in a study of T cell responses to AZD1222 COVID-19 vaccine. This table comes from immunoSEQ multiplex PCR, and its TCRdb copy is limited to in-frame clones, with some not included. The sample records roughly 58,000 clones, 80% to 90% being singletons. The starting material was peripheral blood, obtained 28 days after the second AZD1222 dose. These receptors all stem from an adult who received the AZD1222 COVID-19 vaccine.

This clone occurred once. V and J are TRBV19 and TRBJ1-5; 7 bases are shared with TRBD1. V was pared by 5 bases and J by 13 bases, with 5 bases of the junction left unmatched. Looked up from germline, CDR1 is LNHDA and CDR2 is SQIVND (reference sequence). The CDR3 is made up of 11 amino acids. CDR3 in DNA: TGTGCCAGTAGTCTCCCGGGACAGCAGCATTTT. As protein: CASSLPGQQHF.

The chain links TRBV19 to TRBJ1-5; D gene unclear. The length of the CDR3 is 15 residues. CDR1 is LNHDA and CDR2 is SQIVND in the germline V gene (reference sequence). V lost 3 bases, J lost 0 bases, and 9 bases lay in between. The CDR3 loop reads CASSIADYSNQPQHF. For the CDR3, the DNA is TGTGCCAGTAGTATTGCAGACTATAGCAATCAGCCCCAGCATTTT.

A single count supports this clone. This sequence joins TRBV7-2 and TRBJ2-7; D perhaps matches TRBD2 (5 bases). The V end was cut by 0 bases, the J end by 6 bases, with 18 bases between. This CDR3 comprises 16 residues. Germline lookup yields CDR1 SGHTA and CDR2 FQGNSA. The CDR3 nucleotides are TGTGCCAGCAGCTTAGCGGGAGCTGTAGTAGATGGCGAGCAGTACTTC. This encodes CASSLAGAVVDGEQYF.

The J gene is TRBJ2-7, the V gene TRBV5-1; TRBD1 matches 12 bases. The CDR3 extends over 15 amino acids. The V and J ends lost 1 base and 6 bases, in that order; junction bases with no gene match: 5. The germline CDR1 and CDR2 sequences are SGHRS and YFSETQ. The CDR3 nucleotides are TGCGCCAGCAGCTTGAAGGGACAGGGGGCTACCGAGCAGTACTTC. Translated: CASSLKGQGATEQYF.

The chain is built from TRBV27 and TRBJ2-2; the match to TRBD2 covers 7 bases. The CDR3 is 17 residues long. V lost 3 bases and J lost 5; bases outside the gene matches: 12. Germline CDR1 reads MNHEY; CDR2 reads SMNVEV (reference sequence). CDR3 in DNA: TGTGCCAGCAGTTTTGGTAGGGCCGGGAGGCGGACCGGGGAGCTGTTTTTT. It codes for CASSFGRAGRRTGELFF.

This rearrangement joins TRBV27 to TRBJ2-1, with 8 nucleotides matching TRBD1. The CDR3 is made up of 16 amino acids. V dropped 4 bases and J dropped 0; count of bases not matched to a gene: 5. Germline values: CDR1 MNHEY, CDR2 SMNVEV (reference sequence). CDR3 in amino acids: CASSSGQVSSYNEQFF. CDR3 coding DNA: TGTGCCAGCAGTTCGGGACAGGTGAGCTCCTACAATGAGCAGTTCTTC.

As DNA, the CDR3 is TGTGCCAGTAGTATTGGAAGAGGACCCAATCAGCCCCAGCATTTT. Protein: CASSIGRGPNQPQHF. This sequence joins TRBV19 and TRBJ1-5; no definite D call. V was trimmed by 3 bases and J by 3 bases, leaving 12 bases between them. CDR1 and CDR2 (germline): LNHDA, SQIVND (reference sequence). The CDR3 sequence is 15 residues long.

The rearrangement uses TRBV7-6 and TRBJ1-1, with 10 bases aligning to TRBD1. The germline CDR1 and CDR2 sequences are SGHVS and FNYEAQ. V dropped 5 bases and J dropped 0; count of bases not matched to a gene: 6. The CDR3 length is 16 residues. The CDR3 is CASSLGTGALNTEAFF. CDR3 coding DNA: TGTGCCAGCAGCCTGGGGACAGGGGCTTTGAACACTGAAGCTTTCTTT.

This chain uses TRBV10-3 with TRBJ1-4; TRBD1 matches at 9 bases. J lost 6 bases, V lost 11 bases, and 7 bases had no gene match. The germline gives CDR1 ENHRY, CDR2 SYGVKD. This CDR3 is 13 amino acids long. CDR3 amino acids: CAARQGGDEKLFF. The CDR3 bases are TGTGCCGCCAGACAGGGGGGTGATGAAAAACTGTTTTTT.

The chain combines TRBV19 with TRBJ2-2; 9 bases are shared with TRBD2. CDR1 and CDR2 from the germline V gene are LNHDA and SQIVND (reference sequence). This CDR3 is 17 amino acids long. V dropped 7 bases and J dropped 0; count of bases not matched to a gene: 9. CDR3 loop: CASKGTSFPTNTGELFF. In nucleotides, the CDR3 is TGTGCCAGTAAAGGGACTAGCTTTCCCACGAACACCGGGGAGCTGTTTTTT.

This clone showed up just a few times. J is TRBJ1-3 and V is TRBV6-5, with D hard to call. Germline lookup yields CDR1 MNHEY and CDR2 SVGAGI. This CDR3 contains 13 residues. Trimming shortened V by 11 bases and J by 0 bases, and 11 bases separated the two germline ends. CDR3 sequence: CARDALSGNTIYF. Here the CDR3 DNA reads TGTGCCCGTGACGCGCTCTCTGGAAACACCATATATTTT.

This chain joins TRBV19 and TRBJ2-7; D possibly matches TRBD1 or TRBD2 (5 bases each). Germline V gene lookup returns CDR1 LNHDA and CDR2 SQIVND (reference sequence). The CDR3 has 14 amino acids. V lost 3 bases to trimming and J lost 5 bases, with 14 bases between them. The DNA of the CDR3 is TGTGCCAGTAGTATCGGTTGGGGGACGGACGAGCAGTACTTC. Translation: CASSIGWGTDEQYF.

The V call is TRBV5-6, the J call TRBJ1-5; D is unclear. Germline V gene data show CDR1 as SGHDT and CDR2 as YYEEEE. The CDR3 totals 13 residues. V lost 1 base and J lost 9, with 11 bases in between. The DNA of the CDR3 is TGTGCCAGCAGCTTGCGGCGGGGATCGCCCCAGCATTTT. Amino acid sequence: CASSLRRGSPQHF.

The chain recombines TRBV30 with TRBJ1-2; perhaps TRBD1 as D (6 bases). Trimming cost V 0 bases and J 5 bases, with 10 bases left between them. This CDR3 contains 13 residues. Germline V gene data show CDR1 as GTSNPN and CDR2 as SVGIG (reference sequence). The CDR3 loop is CAWSVQGLYGYTF. CDR3 nucleotide sequence: TGTGCCTGGAGTGTACAGGGCTTGTATGGCTACACCTTC.

The chain has TRBV7-2 and TRBJ1-3; 11 bases line up with TRBD1. V dropped 5 bases and J dropped 3; count of bases not matched to a gene: 6. Germline V lookup: CDR1 SGHTA, CDR2 FQGNSA. This CDR3 has 16 amino acids. In DNA, the CDR3 is TGTGCCAGCAGCCCCCCGGGACAGGGGGTTGGAAACACCATATATTTT. Protein sequence: CASSPPGQGVGNTIYF.

This clone was observed a single time. V is TRBV28 and J is TRBJ1-5; 7 nucleotides line up with TRBD1. The CDR3 is 16 residues long. V trimming: 4 bases; J trimming: 3 bases; junction bases outside the gene matches: 9. The germline V gene has CDR1 MDHEN and CDR2 SYDVKM. The CDR3 loop reads CASSSPGTAINQPQHF. CDR3 nucleotide sequence: TGTGCCAGCAGTTCTCCCGGGACAGCGATCAATCAGCCCCAGCATTTT. The variable domain in full, with the rest retrieved from reference TRBV28 and TRBJ1-5, is DVKVTQSSRYLVKRTGEKVFLECVQDMDHENMFWYRQDPGLGLRLIYFSYDVKMKEKGDIPEGYSVSREKKERFSLILESASTNQTSMYLCASSSPGTAINQPQHFGDGTRLSIL.

The chain is built from TRBV28 and TRBJ1-1; 11 nucleotides align to TRBD1. Germline loops: CDR1 MDHEN, CDR2 SYDVKM. The CDR3 has 17 amino acids. V shed 5 bases, J shed 3 bases, and the junction held 11 bases outside the gene matches. CDR3 region: CASSPGQGAVGDTEAFF. The CDR3 coding sequence is TGTGCCAGCAGTCCAGGACAGGGGGCAGTCGGGGACACTGAAGCTTTCTTT.

This clone was observed once. V gene TRBV6-6 combines with J gene TRBJ1-1; 7 bases are shared with TRBD1. Trimming took 7 bases from V and 4 from J; bases not matched to a gene: 12. CDR1 MNHNY and CDR2 SVGAGI come from the germline V gene (reference sequence). This CDR3 is built from 15 residues. Here the CDR3 reads CASTLSGEGATEAFF. CDR3 nucleotide sequence: TGTGCCAGCACCTTAAGTGGGGAGGGGGCCACTGAAGCTTTCTTT.

The chain links TRBV30 to TRBJ1-4; D ambiguous. The CDR3 is 12 residues long. CDR1 and CDR2 from the germline V gene are GTSNPN and SVGIG (reference sequence). Trimming removed 3 bases at V and 7 bases at J, with 9 bases between. The CDR3 here is CAWSGGSEKLFF. The CDR3 coding sequence is TGTGCCTGGAGCGGAGGTAGTGAAAAACTGTTTTTT.

V gene TRBV29-1 combines with J gene TRBJ1-1; TRBD1 matches 8 bases. The CDR3 consists of 13 residues. The J segment lost 7 bases and the V segment lost 0 bases, leaving 4 bases of the junction unmatched. From germline, CDR1 is SQVTM and CDR2 ANQGSEA. CDR3 region: CSVEEGGQGEAFF. In DNA, the CDR3 is TGCAGCGTTGAAGAAGGCGGACAGGGTGAAGCTTTCTTT.

V gene TRBV7-2 combines with J gene TRBJ1-2, with a weak D call TRBD1 (5 bases). Per germline, CDR1 SGHTA and CDR2 FQGNSA. The CDR3 extends over 14 amino acids. The V end was cut by 1 base, the J end by 7 bases, with 13 bases between. The CDR3 DNA sequence: TGTGCCAGCAGCTTAGATCTGGGGGTCTCTGGCTACACCTTC. Amino acid sequence: CASSLDLGVSGYTF.